This TCR beta chain was profiled in a study of shared clonotypes between healthy human individuals. Looking at the study overall: A donor's plate count was three for CD4 naive and three for CD4 memory; CD8 naive had two and CD8 memory one. Study-wide points: Generally, naive subsets (rather than memory subsets) showed larger estimated richness.

The genomic DNA of each subset was split evenly across several immunoSEQ plates. Produced via immunoSEQ multiplex PCR; TCRdb's table is partial and in-frame only. The sample gives around 2.3 million clones, approximately 96% of which show up once; roughly 0.13% is in the top ten. Unmatched junction bases numbered 5, after V lost 7 bases and J lost 1 base. Per germline, CDR1 MRHNA and CDR2 SNTAGT. CDR3 length: 14 residues. For this clone: Its antigen is undetermined.

The TCR was taken from a man aged 18 to 29 in good health. This chain joins TRBV6-4 and TRBJ1-1; 8 nucleotides align to TRBD1. Source material: naive CD4+ T cells sorted from blood. As to subset: CD45RA+ positively selected. In nucleotides, the CDR3 is TGTGCCAGCAAGCAGGGGGCCGCGAACACTGAAGCTTTCTTT. Its protein is CASKQGAANTEAFF.